This T cell receptor beta chain originates from a study of cytomegalovirus exposure and HLA in healthy donors. The CDR3 covers 14 residues. The J segment lost 2 bases and the V segment lost 0 bases, leaving 1 base of the junction unmatched. Germline V gives CDR1 MNHEY, CDR2 SVGAGI. To note about this clone: Its antigen is as yet unknown. Other DNA variants within this sample encode the same CDR3.

The study ran its PCR with 60 Vbeta and 13 Jbeta primers. Measured with immunoSEQ multiplex PCR; TCRdb has only the in-frame clones, and not every one. The table lists 250,000 to 350,000 clones, more than 80% of them singletons. Points from the study as a whole: Among TCR beta chains, those listed as cytomegalovirus-associated numbered under 200. According to reports, the classifier identified cytomegalovirus status with high specificity and sensitivity. Per a prior analysis, the majority of TCR beta V segments were productive roughly 90% or roughly 30% of the time. Generally TCR sequences proved uncommon, though certain public TCRs appeared in numerous donors.

The TCR sequence derives from a man aged 35 to 55 in good health and CMV-seropositive. The sequenced sample was PBMCs. The genes are TRBV6-5 and TRBJ2-7; TRBD2 aligns across 7 bases. The CDR3 here is CASSYSGLPYEQYF. The CDR3 bases are TGTGCCAGCAGTTACTCGGGACTACCCTACGAGCAGTACTTC.